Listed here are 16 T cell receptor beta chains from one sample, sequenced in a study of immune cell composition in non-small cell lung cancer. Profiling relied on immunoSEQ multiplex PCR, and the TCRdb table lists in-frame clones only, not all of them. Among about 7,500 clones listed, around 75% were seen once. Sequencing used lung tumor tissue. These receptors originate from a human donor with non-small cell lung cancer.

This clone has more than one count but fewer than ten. CDR3 nucleotide sequence: TGTGCCAGCTCACCCGGCCAGGCTCTTGGCTACACCTTC. It codes for CASSPGQALGYTF. This chain joins TRBV18 and TRBJ1-2, with D unclear. Germline assignment: CDR1 KGHSH and CDR2 LQKENI. The CDR3 covers 13 residues. Trimming left V 3 bases short and J 7 bases short, with 12 bases between.

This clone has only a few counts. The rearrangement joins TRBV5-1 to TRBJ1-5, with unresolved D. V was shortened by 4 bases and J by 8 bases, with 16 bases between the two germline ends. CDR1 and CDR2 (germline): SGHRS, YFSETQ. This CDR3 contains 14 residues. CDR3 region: CASSPIPFRKPQHF. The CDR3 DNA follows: TGCGCCAGCAGCCCCATCCCGTTTAGAAAGCCCCAGCATTTT.

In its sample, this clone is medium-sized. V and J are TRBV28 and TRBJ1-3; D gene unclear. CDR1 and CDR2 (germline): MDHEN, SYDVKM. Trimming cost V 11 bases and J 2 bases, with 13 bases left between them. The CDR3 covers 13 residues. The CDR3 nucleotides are TGTGCCGGCTCGCGGGCGGCTGGAAACACCATATATTTT. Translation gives CAGSRAAGNTIYF.

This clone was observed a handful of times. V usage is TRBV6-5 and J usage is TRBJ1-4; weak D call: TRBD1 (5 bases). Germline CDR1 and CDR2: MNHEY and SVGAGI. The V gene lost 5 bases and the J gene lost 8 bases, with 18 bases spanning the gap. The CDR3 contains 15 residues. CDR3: CASSRGGWINEKLFF. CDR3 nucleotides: TGTGCCAGCAGTCGGGGGGGGTGGATCAACGAAAAACTGTTTTTT.

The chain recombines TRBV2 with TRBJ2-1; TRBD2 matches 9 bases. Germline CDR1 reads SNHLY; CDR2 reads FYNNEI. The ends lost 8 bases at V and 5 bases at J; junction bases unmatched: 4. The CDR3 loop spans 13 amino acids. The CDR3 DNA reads TGTGCCAGCCGACTAGCGGAAAACAATGAGCAGTTCTTC. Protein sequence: CASRLAENNEQFF.

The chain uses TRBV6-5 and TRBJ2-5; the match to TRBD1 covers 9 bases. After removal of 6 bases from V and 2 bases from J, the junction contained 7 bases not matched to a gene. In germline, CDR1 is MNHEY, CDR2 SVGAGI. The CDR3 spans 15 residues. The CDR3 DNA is TGTGCCAGCAGACCGCGACAGGGGGGGCAAGAGACCCAGTACTTC. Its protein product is CASRPRQGGQETQYF.

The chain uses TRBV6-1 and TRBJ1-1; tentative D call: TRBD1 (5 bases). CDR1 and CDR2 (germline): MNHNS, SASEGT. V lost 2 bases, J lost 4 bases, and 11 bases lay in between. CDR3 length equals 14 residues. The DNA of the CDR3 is TGTGCCAGCAGTGAACTCCCAGGGATCACTGAAGCTTTCTTT. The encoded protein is CASSELPGITEAFF.

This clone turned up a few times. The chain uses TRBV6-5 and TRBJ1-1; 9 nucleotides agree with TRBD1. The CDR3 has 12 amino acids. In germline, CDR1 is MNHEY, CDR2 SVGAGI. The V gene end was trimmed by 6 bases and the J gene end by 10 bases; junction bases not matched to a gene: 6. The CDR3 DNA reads TGTGCCAGCAGGAACAGGGGGCTAGGAGCTTTCTTT. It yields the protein CASRNRGLGAFF.

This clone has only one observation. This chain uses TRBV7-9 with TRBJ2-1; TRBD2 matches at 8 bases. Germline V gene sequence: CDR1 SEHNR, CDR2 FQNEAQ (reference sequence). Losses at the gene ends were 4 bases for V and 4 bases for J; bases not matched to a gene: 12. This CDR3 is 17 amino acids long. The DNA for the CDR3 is TGTGCCAGCAGCTGGGATTTGGGGAGCGGGGGTTACAATGAGCAGTTCTTC. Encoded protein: CASSWDLGSGGYNEQFF.

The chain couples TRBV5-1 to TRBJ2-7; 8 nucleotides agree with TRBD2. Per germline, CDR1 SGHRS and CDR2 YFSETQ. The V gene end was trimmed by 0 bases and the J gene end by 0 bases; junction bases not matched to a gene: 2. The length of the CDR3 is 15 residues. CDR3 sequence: CASSLEAGGSYEQYF. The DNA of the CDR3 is TGCGCCAGCAGCTTGGAGGCGGGGGGCTCCTACGAGCAGTACTTC.

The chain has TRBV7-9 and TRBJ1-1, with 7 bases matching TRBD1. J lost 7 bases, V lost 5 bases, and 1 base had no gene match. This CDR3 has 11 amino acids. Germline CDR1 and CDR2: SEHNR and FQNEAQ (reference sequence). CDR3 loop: CASSRQGEAFF. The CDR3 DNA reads TGTGCCAGCAGCCGACAGGGTGAAGCTTTCTTT.

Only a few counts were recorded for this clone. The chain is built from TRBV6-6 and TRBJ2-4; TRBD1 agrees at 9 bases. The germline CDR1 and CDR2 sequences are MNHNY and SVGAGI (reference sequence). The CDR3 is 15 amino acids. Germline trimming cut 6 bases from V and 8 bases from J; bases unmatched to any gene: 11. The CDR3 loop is CASRTRTGDVDIQYF. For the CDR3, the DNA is TGTGCCAGCAGGACGCGGACAGGGGACGTGGACATTCAGTACTTC.

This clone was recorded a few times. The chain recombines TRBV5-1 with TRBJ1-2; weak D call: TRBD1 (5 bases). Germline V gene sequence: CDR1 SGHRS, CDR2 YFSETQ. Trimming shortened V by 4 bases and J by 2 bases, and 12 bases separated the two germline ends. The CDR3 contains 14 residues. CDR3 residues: CASSPPGVNYGYTF. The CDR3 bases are TGCGCCAGCAGCCCGCCGGGGGTGAACTATGGCTACACCTTC.

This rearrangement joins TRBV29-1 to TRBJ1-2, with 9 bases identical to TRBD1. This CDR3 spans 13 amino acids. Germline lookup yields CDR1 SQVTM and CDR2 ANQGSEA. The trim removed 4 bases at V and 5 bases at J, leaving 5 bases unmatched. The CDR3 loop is CSVAPGQGYGYTF. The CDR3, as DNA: TGCAGCGTTGCACCGGGACAGGGATATGGCTACACCTTC.

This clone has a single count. The chain's CDR3 is CASSLNPGTGSEQYF. The DNA for the CDR3 is TGTGCCAGCAGTTTAAACCCCGGGACAGGGAGCGAGCAGTACTTC. The chain has TRBV2 and TRBJ2-7; 9 bases align to TRBD1. The germline CDR1 and CDR2 sequences are SNHLY and FYNNEI. Trimming at V came to 5 bases and at J to 6 bases, leaving 11 bases not matched to a gene. The length of the CDR3 is 15 residues.

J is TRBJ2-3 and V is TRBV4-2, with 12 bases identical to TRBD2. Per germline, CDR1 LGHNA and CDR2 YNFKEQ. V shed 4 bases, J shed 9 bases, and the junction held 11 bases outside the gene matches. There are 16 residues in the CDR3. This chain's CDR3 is CASSLKTSGSEETQYF. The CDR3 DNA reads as TGTGCCAGCAGCCTTAAGACTAGCGGGAGTGAGGAGACGCAGTATTTT.